Below are 29 T cell receptor beta chains sequenced from a single sample in a study of post-analysis software for immune sequencing data. Study outcomes and limitations: The five TRBV segments detected at higher frequency in patients than in controls included TRBV5-6, TRBV5-1 and TRBV20-1.

TCR beta cDNA libraries had unique molecular identifiers. Each CDR3 protein gets one entry after TCRdb re-called the PCR reads with MiXCR. The sample records roughly 540,000 distinct CDR3 sequences, around a third being singletons. No cognate antigen is known for these TCRs. The sequenced sample consisted of blood. These receptors were collected from a girl under 18 with multiple sclerosis.

This clonotype was observed a few times. The genes are TRBV5-1 and TRBJ2-1; a possible D gene is TRBD2 (5 bases). The ends were cut back, 0 bases at V and 7 bases at J, with 11 bases in the middle. Germline values: CDR1 SGHRS, CDR2 YFSETQ. The CDR3 length is 14 residues. CDR3 in DNA: TGCGCCAGCAGCTTGGCGGGGAACAGAAATGAGCAGTTCTTC. Residues: CASSLAGNRNEQFF.

The chain combines TRBV20-1 with TRBJ2-1, with 10 bases matching TRBD2. In germline, CDR1 is DFQATT, CDR2 SNEGSKA (reference sequence). This CDR3 contains 13 residues. Trimming took 6 bases from V and 8 from J; bases not matched to a gene: 7. The DNA for the CDR3 is TGCAGTGCCTCAGCGGGGGGGCTCGATGAGCAGTTCTTC. This translates into CSASAGGLDEQFF.

DNA for the CDR3: TGCAGCGGGGGTTCAACAGACACAGATACGCAGTATTTT. Translating it yields CSGGSTDTDTQYF. The gene calls are TRBV29-1 and TRBJ2-3, with D hard to call. Trimming stripped 7 bases from V and 2 bases from J, with 13 bases between. This CDR3 is 13 amino acids long. Germline CDR1 is SQVTM and CDR2 is ANQGSEA.

V usage is TRBV3-1 and J usage is TRBJ2-5; 9 nucleotides agree with TRBD1. CDR1 and CDR2 (germline): LGHDT, YNNKEL (reference sequence). The CDR3 consists of 11 residues. The V and J ends lost 7 bases and 12 bases, in that order; junction bases with no gene match: 6. CDR3 DNA sequence: TGTGCCAGCACCTCTGGGGACAGGGAGTACTTC. Translating gives CASTSGDREYF.

The V and J genes are TRBV2 and TRBJ2-1; 13 nucleotides align to TRBD2. There are 16 residues in the CDR3. Germline V gene lookup returns CDR1 SNHLY and CDR2 FYNNEI. J was trimmed by 8 bases and V by 1 base; bases with no gene match: 5. The CDR3 DNA sequence: TGTGCCAGCAGTGAAGTACGACTAGCGGGGGGCGATGAGCAGTTCTTC. Its translation is CASSEVRLAGGDEQFF.

This clonotype was seen a handful of times. The CDR3 DNA sequence: TGTGCCAGCAGTTACGGGGGCGAGGGAGATAACTACAATGAGCAGTTCTTC. It yields the protein CASSYGGEGDNYNEQFF. The chain couples TRBV6-6 to TRBJ2-1; TRBD1 is a possible D gene (6 bases). Trimming removed 2 bases from V and 3 bases from J, with 17 bases in between. CDR1 and CDR2 from the germline V gene are MNHNY and SVGAGI (reference sequence). This CDR3 region has 17 residues.

The genes are TRBV6-4 and TRBJ1-4; the match to TRBD1 covers 8 bases. After removal of 6 bases from V and 5 bases from J, the junction contained 17 bases not matched to a gene. Germline CDR1 and CDR2: MRHNA and SNTAGT. This CDR3 contains 18 residues. The CDR3 protein is CASRHEHNRQGINEKLFF. CDR3 DNA: TGTGCCAGCAGGCACGAGCACAATCGACAGGGGATAAATGAAAAACTGTTTTTT.

This clonotype was observed a handful of times. The chain joins TRBV7-8 to TRBJ2-2; 8 nucleotides line up with TRBD1. CDR1 SGHVS and CDR2 FQNEAQ come from the germline V gene. V lost 5 bases and J lost 5; bases outside the gene matches: 7. The CDR3 extends over 15 amino acids. CDR3 in DNA: TGTGCCAGCAGCCCCTGGGACAGGCATACCGGGGAGCTGTTTTTT. Translated: CASSPWDRHTGELFF.

The gene calls are TRBV5-6 and TRBJ2-7; TRBD2 is a possible D gene (6 bases). The CDR3 is 15 amino acids. In germline, CDR1 is SGHDT, CDR2 YYEEEE. V lost 2 bases and J 1 base, leaving 13 bases between the germline ends. The CDR3 DNA reads as TGTGCCAGCAGCTTTCGGGGGACGCAGTCCTACGAGCAGTACTTC. It translates to CASSFRGTQSYEQYF.

This clonotype was observed once. One end of the junction fails to match germline, which may point to a read error. The rearrangement joins TRBV18 to TRBJ1-2; D gene uncertain. Germline-derived CDR1 and CDR2 are KGHSH and LQKENI. The CDR3 contains 13 residues. The CDR3 protein is CASSPSTDDGYTF. In nucleotides, the CDR3 is TGCGCCAGCTCACCATCGACGGATGATGGCTACACCTTC.

The rearrangement joins TRBV3-1 to TRBJ2-4; D possibly uses TRBD1 or TRBD2 (6 bases each). The better agreement between TRBJ2-7 and the DNA end casts doubt on the J call. This CDR3 contains 15 residues. Germline V gives CDR1 LGHDT, CDR2 YNNKEL (reference sequence). In nucleotides, the CDR3 is TGTGCCAGCAGCCAAGTCGGGGGCTACTCCTACGAGCAGTACTTC. Residues: CASSQVGGYSYEQYF.

About this clonotype: Just one base apart from a much larger clone, this may be a read error. This rearrangement joins TRBV18 to TRBJ2-1; maybe TRBD2 (6 bases). Germline CDR1 and CDR2: KGHSH and LQKENI. The CDR3 is 14 residues long. The CDR3, as DNA: TGTGCCAGCTCCGGGACTCGAACTTACAATGAGCGGTTCTTC. Translated, it gives CASSGTRTYNERFF.

This clonotype turned up a few times. The chain uses TRBV29-1 and TRBJ2-3, with D tentatively TRBD2 (5 bases). The CDR3 has 13 residues. With 6 bases removed from V and 1 base from J, the gap between germline ends came to 11 bases. Germline-derived CDR1 and CDR2 are SQVTM and ANQGSEA. CDR3 nucleotide sequence: TGCAGCGTACGGGGTTGGGGCACAGATACGCAGTATTTT. This gives the protein CSVRGWGTDTQYF.

This clonotype came up a few times. The gene calls are TRBV7-9 and TRBJ1-4; 8 bases agree with TRBD1. From germline, CDR1 is SEHNR and CDR2 FQNEAQ (reference sequence). The V and J ends lost 5 bases and 7 bases, in that order; junction bases with no gene match: 9. This CDR3 is 15 amino acids long. The DNA of the CDR3 is TGTGCCAGCAGCGGGCCGGACAGGGTCCGTGAAAAACTGTTTTTT. This gives the protein CASSGPDRVREKLFF.

CDR3 coding DNA: TGTGCCAGCAGCGGCGTGGGGTTGGGGGTGAACACTGAAGCTTTCTTT. The encoded protein is CASSGVGLGVNTEAFF. The J gene is TRBJ1-1, the V gene TRBV5-5, with D maybe TRBD1 (5 bases). The V and J ends lost 4 bases and 0 bases respectively, with 16 bases between them. The CDR3 is 16 amino acids. CDR1 is SGHKS and CDR2 is YYEKEE in the germline V gene (reference sequence).

V usage is TRBV6-2 or TRBV6-3 and J usage is TRBJ1-1; 7 bases are a match to TRBD1. V trimming: 0 bases; J trimming: 0 bases; junction bases outside the gene matches: 7. Germline CDR1 and CDR2: MNHEY and SVGEGT. The CDR3 spans 17 residues. The CDR3 sequence is CASSYSRTGSMNTEAFF. The DNA for the CDR3 is TGTGCCAGCAGTTACTCTCGGACAGGCAGTATGAACACTGAAGCTTTCTTT.

V is TRBV7-9 and J is TRBJ2-5; no reliable D call. The J call is in doubt because the DNA end fits TRBJ2-7 better. The CDR3 runs to 12 residues. CDR1 is SEHNR, CDR2 FQNEAQ, per germline (reference sequence). The CDR3 spells CASSLVQVEQYF. CDR3 DNA: TGTGCCAGCAGCTTAGTCCAGGTCGAGCAGTACTTC.

This clonotype was observed many times. The chain uses TRBV20-1 and TRBJ1-2; D might be TRBD1 (6 bases). This CDR3 comprises 13 residues. CDR1 is DFQATT, CDR2 SNEGSKA, per germline (reference sequence). Trimming shortened V by 6 bases and J by 4 bases, and 15 bases separated the two germline ends. The CDR3 nucleotides read TGCAGTGCGCGTCAGGGGCCAGGCTATGGCTACACCTTC. It encodes CSARQGPGYGYTF.

Regarding this clonotype: At one of its ends the junction is not consistent with the germline gene, which may arise from a read error. V usage is TRBV5-6 and J usage is TRBJ2-1; D might be TRBD2 (6 bases). The CDR3 totals 15 residues. CDR1 and CDR2 from the germline V gene are SGHDT and YYEEEE. CDR3 sequence: CANSLIAGAGGEQFF. As DNA, the CDR3 is TGTGCCAACAGCTTAATCGCGGGTGCCGGGGGTGAGCAGTTCTTC.

V and J are TRBV5-1 and TRBJ2-1; 15 positions match TRBD2. The CDR3 has 18 residues. Losses at the gene ends were 4 bases for V and 1 base for J; bases not matched to a gene: 6. From germline, CDR1 is SGHRS and CDR2 YFSETQ. The CDR3 nucleotides read TGCGCCAGCAGCGCCGGACTAGCGGGGGGGCGATCCTACAATGAGCAGTTCTTC. It is translated as CASSAGLAGGRSYNEQFF.

This clonotype was seen only a few times. This chain joins TRBV12-3 or TRBV12-4 and TRBJ2-5, with no clear D. The DNA end lines up better with TRBJ2-7; the J call may be wrong. CDR3 size: 12 residues. In nucleotides, the CDR3 is TGTGCCAGCAGTTTAGACCCCTACGAGCAGTACTTC. This sequence encodes CASSLDPYEQYF.

This chain connects TRBV6-1 to TRBJ2-1; TRBD1 aligns across 7 bases. The V gene end was trimmed by 8 bases and the J gene end by 2 bases; junction bases not matched to a gene: 9. Germline V CDR1 and CDR2: MNHNS, SASEGT. CDR3 length: 15 residues. This CDR3 is CASSLRGSPYNEQFF. CDR3 DNA: TGTGCCAGCTCCCTCAGGGGGTCCCCCTACAATGAGCAGTTCTTC.

J is TRBJ2-5 and V is TRBV5-1; 8 positions agree with TRBD2. Germline V gives CDR1 SGHRS, CDR2 YFSETQ. The CDR3 runs to 15 residues. J lost 1 base, V lost 4 bases, and 6 bases had no gene match. This chain's CDR3 is CASSQIGLAQETQYF. CDR3 sequence (DNA): TGCGCCAGCAGCCAGATTGGACTAGCCCAAGAGACCCAGTACTTC.

This sequence joins TRBV9 and TRBJ2-4; TRBD2 is a possible D gene (5 bases). This CDR3 is 13 amino acids long. In germline, CDR1 is SGDLS, CDR2 YYNGEE. The V gene lost 3 bases and the J gene lost 5 bases, with 9 bases spanning the gap. This CDR3 is CASSGYGENIQYF. The CDR3 bases are TGTGCCAGCAGCGGTTACGGGGAAAACATTCAGTACTTC.

This sequence joins TRBV20-1 and TRBJ2-3; 8 bases are a match to TRBD1. Trimming took 6 bases from V and 4 from J; bases not matched to a gene: 12. CDR1 and CDR2 from the germline V gene are DFQATT and SNEGSKA (reference sequence). The CDR3 is 15 residues long. CDR3 loop: CSALTGDEVADTQYF. In nucleotides, the CDR3 is TGCAGTGCCCTGACAGGGGATGAGGTCGCAGATACGCAGTATTTT.

As to this clonotype: At one of its ends the junction is not consistent with the germline gene, which may arise from a read error. The chain combines TRBV4-1 with TRBJ2-5, with D unclear. The germline gives CDR1 MGHRA, CDR2 YSYEKL. There are 12 residues in the CDR3. The CDR3 sequence is CANSQPQETQYF. The CDR3 DNA is TGCGCCAACAGCCAACCTCAGGAGACCCAGTACTTC.

The CDR3 coding sequence is TGCGCCAGCAGCTCCACAGGGGACCAAGAGACCCAGTACTTC. Translated, it gives CASSSTGDQETQYF. This rearrangement joins TRBV5-1 to TRBJ2-5; 7 nucleotides match TRBD1. Germline-derived CDR1 and CDR2 are SGHRS and YFSETQ. Trimming took 3 bases from V and 0 from J; bases not matched to a gene: 2. The CDR3 runs to 14 residues.

V and J are TRBV3-1 and TRBJ1-1; D ambiguous. This CDR3 has 12 residues. Germline V gene data show CDR1 as LGHDT and CDR2 as YNNKEL (reference sequence). V was shortened by 4 bases and J by 7 bases, with 10 bases between the two germline ends. CDR3 residues: CASSPPSFEAFF. For the CDR3, the DNA is TGTGCCAGCAGCCCCCCGTCTTTTGAAGCTTTCTTT.

This clonotype came up a few times. This chain uses TRBV20-1 with TRBJ1-2, with TRBD1 matching over 9 bases. The CDR3 has 16 residues. Germline CDR1 is DFQATT and CDR2 is SNEGSKA (reference sequence). The trim removed 5 bases at V and 2 bases at J, leaving 12 bases unmatched. In DNA, the CDR3 is TGCAGTGCTCAGCCCGGGACAGGGAGGGGGAACTATGGCTACACCTTC. This encodes CSAQPGTGRGNYGYTF.